This T cell receptor (beta chain) was documented in a study of regulatory T cells in long-lasting Graves disease. CDR3-region Arm-PCR and iRepertoire HTBI primers produced the TCR beta libraries. TCRdb ran MiXCR on the multiplex PCR reads and lists one entry per CDR3 protein. The sample has roughly 610,000 distinct CDR3 sequences, 16% seen once. The CDR3 is 18 amino acids. Per the germline V gene, CDR1 is SGHRS and CDR2 is YFSETQ. Trimming removed 4 bases from V and 1 base from J, with 22 bases in between. This clonotype was observed a handful of times. Indicated time point: newly diagnosed GD, antithyroid drugs for less than 3 months. The TCR library was made from RNA extracted from PBMCs. The sample also formed part of further work on T cells in Graves' hyperthyroidism and ophthalmopathy.

The specimen was peripheral blood mononuclear cells (PBMCs), collected at new diagnosis, from a patient treated with antithyroid drugs. J is TRBJ2-3 and V is TRBV5-1; no definite D call. The origin of this receptor is a woman aged 25 to 39 with Graves disease. The CDR3 coding sequence is TGCGCCAGCAGCACACCCGCCCCCCCCGTAAGTGGCACAGATACGCAGTATTTT. Its translation is CASSTPAPPVSGTDTQYF. Full variable domain (remainder filled in from reference TRBV5-1 and TRBJ2-3): KAGVTQTPRYLIKTRGQQVTLSCSPISGHRSVSWYQQTPGQGLQFLFEYFSETQRNKGNFPGRFSGRQFSNSRSEMNVSTLELGDSALYLCASSTPAPPVSGTDTQYFGPGTRLTVL.